The next 6 T cell receptor beta chains were all read from a single sample in a study of CD8+CD57+ T cells in acquired aplastic anemia (dated by TCRdb to the late 2010s). These reads were obtained on an Illumina HiSeq 2000. Genomic DNA served as template for TCR beta VDJ combination and CDR3 sequence profiling. The raw public reads went through TCRdb reprocessing: fastp at Q25, MiXCR clone calling, in-frame beta chains kept. Records with the same CDR3 protein are collapsed into one entry carrying the most frequent genes and DNA. The sample table contains hundreds of thousands of distinct CDR3 sequences; only one count was recorded for about two thirds of them. 4% of the sample rests with the top ten. Sequenced sample: sorted CD4+, CD8+, or CD8+CD57+ T cells (not recorded which) from PBMCs. These receptors were obtained from a human donor in good health, serving as a control.

This chain links TRBV12-3 or TRBV12-4 with TRBJ1-5; D ambiguous. This CDR3 is 15 amino acids long. Trimming removed 6 bases at V and 9 bases at J, with 21 bases between. The CDR3 DNA reads as TGTGCCAGCAGCCTAATGCTGTCGACACCCCTGCCCCAGCATTTT. It codes for CASSLMLSTPLPQHF.

In this sample, this clonotype turned up many times. The V gene is TRBV19, the J gene TRBJ2-7; D gene ambiguous. V dropped 1 base and J dropped 4 bases, with 5 bases sitting between them. The CDR3 contains 12 residues. Germline CDR1 and CDR2: LNHDA and SQIVND (reference sequence). This CDR3 reads CASSIAGYEQYF. In DNA, the CDR3 is TGTGCCAGTAGTATAGCCGGTTACGAGCAGTACTTC. The entire variable domain, with the rest obtained from reference TRBV19 and TRBJ2-7, is as follows: DGGITQSPKYLFRKEGQNVTLSCEQNLNHDAMYWYRQDPGQGLRLIYYSQIVNDFQKGDIAEGYSVSREKKESFPLTVTSAQKNPTAFYLCASSIAGYEQYFGPGTRLTVT.

About this clonotype: The missing conserved phenylalanine or tryptophan at the end of this CDR3 makes a read error likely. The DNA for the CDR3 is TGTGCCAGCAGTAGCGGGGGGACTTGGACCGAGGAGCTGTTTTCT. Its translation is CASSSGGTWTEELFS. The rearrangement links TRBV19 to TRBJ2-2; 10 positions match TRBD2. The CDR3 is made up of 15 amino acids. Germline-derived CDR1 and CDR2 are LNHDA and SQIVND (reference sequence).

The rearrangement joins TRBV12-3 or TRBV12-4 to TRBJ2-7; D is undetermined. The CDR3 loop spans 15 amino acids. The V and J ends lost 8 bases and 3 bases respectively, with 20 bases between them. The CDR3: CASRKGSHSLYEQYF. The CDR3 DNA sequence: TGTGCCAGCCGGAAAGGTTCACACTCTCTCTACGAGCAGTACTTC.

The V and J genes are TRBV12-3 or TRBV12-4 and TRBJ2-3; a possible D gene is TRBD1 (6 bases). V was cut by 6 bases and J by 5 bases, with 15 bases left in between. The CDR3 extends over 14 amino acids. The CDR3 loop is CASSVVRTEDTQYF. The DNA for the CDR3 is TGTGCCAGCAGCGTAGTAAGGACAGAAGATACGCAGTATTTT.

This chain links TRBV12-3 or TRBV12-4 with TRBJ2-2; D ambiguous. The CDR3 extends over 15 amino acids. Trimming pared 7 bases from V and 0 bases from J, leaving 12 bases between. CDR3 region: CASIHIIANTGELFF. The CDR3 nucleotides read TGTGCCAGCATCCACATAATTGCGAACACCGGGGAGCTGTTTTTT.